Following are 20 T cell receptor beta chains from one sample sequenced in a study of tumor-infiltrating lymphocytes in primary liver carcinoma. From about 530 ng total RNA, TCR beta cDNA was generated with a primer in the constant region. Libraries for TCR beta were built through three nested multiplex PCR rounds, which together made up a slightly modified ARM-PCR procedure. Primers for the first two PCR rounds were TRBV1-TRBV30 forward primers and a C-beta reverse primer (roughly 10 cycles per round). TCRdb re-derived calls from the multiplex PCR reads in MiXCR, one entry per CDR3 protein. Of fewer than 350,000 distinct CDR3 sequences listed, 65% are singletons. RNA was extracted from whole blood without cell sorting, alongside germline DNA. The material sequenced was peripheral blood. The receptor set was obtained from a man aged 40-50 years with primary liver carcinoma and hepatitis B virus infection.

As concerns this clonotype: The junction does not match germline at one end; this may be a read error. The V call is TRBV7-3, the J call TRBJ2-3, with no clear D. Per germline, CDR1 SGHTA and CDR2 FQGTGA. CDR3 length equals 15 residues. The CDR3: CASSQEVRSTDTQYF. In nucleotides, the CDR3 is TGCGCCAGCAGCCAAGAGGTTAGAAGCACAGATACGCAGTATTTT.

The sample holds one count of this clonotype. A much larger clone sits a single nucleotide away, making a read error possible. The rearrangement links TRBV12-3 or TRBV12-4 to TRBJ1-5; D unresolved. This CDR3 is 12 amino acids long. V was pared by 6 bases and J by 8 bases, with 11 bases between. Here the CDR3 DNA reads TGTGCCAGCAGGGGGTATGGAAAGCCCCAGCATTTT. Translated: CASRGYGKPQHF.

This chain uses TRBV7-3 with TRBJ1-1, with D tentatively TRBD1 (6 bases). CDR3 length equals 14 residues. Deletions cut 5 bases from V and 6 bases from J, with 16 bases between. CDR1 and CDR2 (germline): SGHTA, FQGTGA. CDR3: CASSGIGGIAEAFF. The CDR3, as DNA: TGTGCCAGCAGCGGGATAGGGGGGATAGCTGAAGCTTTCTTT.

About this clonotype itself: The junction does not match germline at one end; this may be a read error. The chain employs TRBV6-6 and TRBJ2-7, with a tentative D call TRBD1 (7 bases). The germline V gene has CDR1 MNHNY and CDR2 SVGAGI (reference sequence). The CDR3 runs 15 residues. CDR3 sequence: CASSYGAGGKNEQCF. CDR3 nucleotide sequence: TGTGCCAGCAGTTATGGTGCAGGGGGGAAAAACGAGCAGTGCTTC.

The chain joins TRBV29-1 to TRBJ2-1, with TRBD1 matching over 10 bases. The end of the DNA is better explained by TRBJ2-7, so the J call may be wrong. The CDR3 has 14 amino acids. Germline V CDR1 and CDR2: SQVTM, ANQGSEA. The CDR3 region has the DNA TGCAGCACTCAAGGGGACAGGGGAAAGAATGAGCAGTACTTC. This sequence encodes CSTQGDRGKNEQYF.

The sample holds many counts of this clonotype. The genes are TRBV4-3 and TRBJ1-2; possible D gene TRBD1, 6 bases. This CDR3 spans 15 amino acids. V dropped 0 bases and J dropped 7 bases, with 15 bases sitting between them. Germline V gives CDR1 LGHNA, CDR2 YSLEER. The CDR3 DNA follows: TGCGCCAGCAGCCAAGATCGGGGGCTTGAGGGTGGCTACACCTTC. It translates to CASSQDRGLEGGYTF.

As for this clonotype: A much larger clone sits a single nucleotide away, making a read error possible. This rearrangement joins TRBV6-2 or TRBV6-3 to TRBJ2-7; 7 nucleotides align to TRBD1. This CDR3 has 14 residues. Germline V gene lookup returns CDR1 MNHEY and CDR2 SVGEGT. V was pared by 6 bases and J by 2 bases, with 7 bases of the junction left unmatched. For the CDR3, the DNA is TGTGCCAGCAGCGCCAGGGGGAACACCTACGAGCAGTACTTC. This gives the protein CASSARGNTYEQYF.

This clonotype has only a few counts. This may come from a read error, since a much larger clone is one base off. The chain combines TRBV29-1 with TRBJ2-5; D perhaps matches TRBD2 (5 bases). The CDR3 loop spans 12 amino acids. Looked up from germline, CDR1 is SQVTM and CDR2 is ANQGSEA. Here the CDR3 DNA reads TGCGGCGGGCGGAAGAACCAAGAGACCCAGTACTTC. Residues: CGGRKNQETQYF.

Concerning this clonotype: This may arise from a read error, as a much more abundant clone is one base away. The chain carries TRBV4-2 and TRBJ1-1; 7 positions agree with TRBD1. Germline lookup yields CDR1 LGHNA and CDR2 YNFKEQ. The CDR3 has 13 residues. The CDR3 here is CVSSHPGQREAFF. CDR3 coding DNA: TGTGTCAGCAGCCATCCGGGACAGCGTGAAGCTTTCTTT.

Points on this clonotype: One junction end does not reproduce the germline sequence, and a read error may be involved. The V gene is TRBV29-1, the J gene TRBJ2-3, with 9 nucleotides matching TRBD2. The CDR3 loop spans 13 amino acids. CDR1 is SQVTM, CDR2 ANQGSEA, per germline. Here the CDR3 DNA reads TGCAGCGTAGGGCGGGGGGGCACAGGTACGCAGTATTTC. Translating gives CSVGRGGTGTQYF.

A remark on this clonotype: This may arise from a read error, as a much more abundant clone is one base away. The chain is built from TRBV6-1 and TRBJ2-1, with D tentatively TRBD1 or TRBD2 (5 bases each). V dropped 7 bases and J dropped 15 bases, with 16 bases sitting between them. The germline CDR1 and CDR2 sequences are MNHNS and SASEGT. CDR3 length: 11 residues. DNA for the CDR3: TGTGCCAGCACGGAAACGGGACGAGCGTTCTTC. This codes for CASTETGRAFF.

This clonotype showed up many times. V usage is TRBV5-4 and J usage is TRBJ2-5; maybe TRBD2 (7 bases). This CDR3 is built from 13 residues. Germline V CDR1 and CDR2: SGHNT, YYREEE (reference sequence). Trimming shortened V by 4 bases and J by 5 bases, and 12 bases separated the two germline ends. CDR3 nucleotides: TGTGCCAGCAGCGGCAGGGGAGGGGAGACCCAGTACTTC. Its protein product is CASSGRGGETQYF.

To note about this clonotype: A read error may explain this, as a much larger clone is one base away. This rearrangement joins TRBV10-2 to TRBJ2-2; unclear D gene. There are 14 residues in the CDR3. V was pared by 7 bases and J by 1 base, with 10 bases between. Germline lookup yields CDR1 WSHSY and CDR2 SAAADI. In DNA form, the CDR3 reads TGCGCCAGCAATGATGATGGGAACACCGGGGAGCTGTTTTTT. Its translation is CASNDDGNTGELFF.

This chain joins TRBV29-1 and TRBJ2-7, with D possibly being TRBD2 (5 bases). In germline, CDR1 is SQVTM, CDR2 ANQGSEA. V was pared by 8 bases and J by 2 bases, with 25 bases between. The CDR3 totals 16 residues. The CDR3 is CSPMTSGSCTPYEQYF. The CDR3 DNA reads as TGCAGCCCCATGACATCTGGGAGCTGCACTCCCTACGAGCAGTACTTC.

On this clonotype: Germline is not matched at one junction end, which may reflect a read error. This chain connects TRBV5-1 to TRBJ2-2; D tentatively reads TRBD1 or TRBD2 (5 bases each). The CDR3 spans 15 residues. In germline, CDR1 is SGHRS, CDR2 YFSETQ. The CDR3 DNA reads as TGCGCCAGCAGCTTACAGGTTATGAACACCGGGGAACTGTTTTTT. Encoded protein: CASSLQVMNTGELFF.

Worth noting for this clonotype: This likely comes from a read error, as the CDR3 has no conserved phenylalanine or tryptophan at its end. The chain links TRBV12-3 or TRBV12-4 to TRBJ2-7; 7 positions match TRBD2. The V and J ends lost 5 bases and 6 bases, in that order; junction bases with no gene match: 13. The CDR3 contains 15 residues. CDR3 sequence (DNA): TGTGCCAGCAGTCTACTGGGGAGGGGATTATCCGAGCAGTACCTC. Its protein product is CASSLLGRGLSEQYL.

This rearrangement joins TRBV6-2 or TRBV6-3 to TRBJ2-7; 10 bases are a match to TRBD2. From germline, CDR1 is MNHEY and CDR2 SVGEGT. Trimming took 6 bases from V and 7 from J; bases not matched to a gene: 15. The CDR3 runs to 16 residues. CDR3 sequence (DNA): TGTGCCAGCAGATTTCCCAAAGCGGGAGGGCCTTTTGAGCAGTACTTC. Its translation: CASRFPKAGGPFEQYF.

Points on this clonotype: A much bigger clone sits one base away, suggesting this may be a read error. The rearrangement joins TRBV4-3 to TRBJ2-7; D unclear. V was trimmed by 0 bases and J by 2 bases, leaving 8 bases between them. Germline values: CDR1 LGHNA, CDR2 YSLEER. CDR3 size: 14 residues. The CDR3 DNA reads TGCGCCAGCAGCCAAGAGGCATACACCTACGAGCAGTACTTC. It yields the protein CASSQEAYTYEQYF.

Notes on this clonotype: A clone one base away is much larger, so this may be a read error. This sequence joins TRBV12-3 or TRBV12-4 and TRBJ1-1, with D perhaps TRBD1 (5 bases). The CDR3 is 13 amino acids. Here the CDR3 reads CTSSLYTGAEAFF. The CDR3 DNA is TGTACCAGCAGTTTATATACGGGGGCTGAAGCTTTCTTT.

As concerns this clonotype: A junction end diverges from the germline sequence, so it may reflect a read error. This sequence joins TRBV2 and TRBJ2-1, with D hard to call. Germline CDR1 SNHLY, CDR2 FYNNEI. The CDR3 runs to 10 residues. The CDR3 nucleotides are TGTGCCAGCTGTGAACAAGAGCAGTTCTTC. Protein: CASCEQEQFF.